The 26 T cell receptor beta chains presented below share a single source sample, sequenced in a study of blood T cell repertoires in COVID-19. Only in-frame clones appear in the TCRdb table, and some are missing; sequencing was by immunoSEQ multiplex PCR. The repertoire has just over 300,000 clones, 80% to 90% of them found once; the top ten carry roughly 2.2%. Specimen: PBMCs or T cells enriched from blood (not recorded which). Every receptor here comes from a man aged 25 to 40 who had recovered from COVID-19.

The chain couples TRBV12-5 to TRBJ1-3; 7 bases map to TRBD1. Germline values: CDR1 LGHNT, CDR2 FRNRAP. CDR3 length: 16 residues. The V segment lost 4 bases and the J segment 3 bases; nucleotides outside the gene matches: 9. The CDR3 is CASGYAKGADGNTIYF. In nucleotides, the CDR3 is TGTGCTAGTGGTTACGCTAAGGGGGCTGATGGAAACACCATATATTTT.

The rearrangement links TRBV11-2 to TRBJ2-7; 11 nucleotides agree with TRBD2. The CDR3 consists of 14 residues. Germline V gives CDR1 SGHAT, CDR2 FQNNGV. The junction had 3 bases not matched to a gene; V was cut back by 5 bases and J by 3 bases. Written as DNA, the CDR3 is TGTGCCAGCAGCGTTACTAGCGGGGGCTACGAGCAGTACTTC. Encoded protein: CASSVTSGGYEQYF.

This clone was counted a few times. The chain employs TRBV10-3 and TRBJ1-1; no clear D gene. Germline CDR1 and CDR2: ENHRY and SYGVKD. This CDR3 comprises 13 residues. Deletions cut 3 bases from V and 10 bases from J, with 15 bases between. CDR3 in DNA: TGTGCCATCAGTGAACGACCAGAGGAGGGAGCTTTCTTT. Translation: CAISERPEEGAFF.

This chain joins TRBV9 and TRBJ1-4, with D perhaps matching TRBD1 (6 bases). V lost 6 bases, J lost 8 bases, and 20 bases lay in between. This CDR3 comprises 15 residues. Germline lookup yields CDR1 SGDLS and CDR2 YYNGEE. The CDR3 nucleotides read TGTGCCAGCACACCCCGAGGGGGGGCGGTCGAAAAACTGTTTTTT. Amino acids: CASTPRGGAVEKLFF.

Of note for this clone: Germline and junction disagree at one end, which may indicate a read error. The chain is built from TRBV7-7 and TRBJ2-2; TRBD1 matches 7 bases. CDR3 size: 15 residues. Germline CDR1 SSHAT, CDR2 FNYEAQ (reference sequence). The chain's CDR3 is CASRPTTGTAGELFF. CDR3 sequence (DNA): TGTGCTAGCAGACCGACGACAGGGACGGCCGGGGAGCTGTTTTTT.

This clone was counted once. The chain has TRBV18 and TRBJ1-2; 7 positions match TRBD1. The CDR3 is 16 residues long. Germline CDR1 reads KGHSH; CDR2 reads LQKENI. V trimming: 2 bases; J trimming: 2 bases; junction bases outside the gene matches: 8. CDR3 in amino acids: CASSPIDRAFNYGYTF. Written as DNA, the CDR3 is TGTGCCAGCTCACCAATAGACAGGGCCTTCAACTATGGCTACACCTTC.

This sequence joins TRBV27 and TRBJ2-3; a possible D gene is TRBD1 (6 bases). Deletions cut 10 bases from V and 4 bases from J, with 21 bases between. Per germline, CDR1 MNHEY and CDR2 SMNVEV (reference sequence). The CDR3 consists of 15 residues. The CDR3 DNA sequence: TGTGCCACTGCTGTGGGAACAGGGATCGCAGATACGCAGTATTTT. It specifies CATAVGTGIADTQYF.

This clone was found once. The chain carries TRBV25-1 and TRBJ1-1, with D perhaps matching TRBD1 (5 bases). The CDR3 length is 14 residues. CDR1 and CDR2 (germline): MGHDK, SYGVNS. Trimming cost V 6 bases and J 1 base, with 12 bases left between them. CDR3 in DNA: TGTGCCAGCAGCTGGGGGGGTCCGAACACTGAAGCTTTCTTT. It codes for CASSWGGPNTEAFF.

The genes are TRBV3-1 (or the pseudogene TRBV3-2) and TRBJ1-6, with 7 bases matching TRBD1. Germline CDR1 reads LGHDT; CDR2 reads YNNKEL (reference sequence). There are 15 residues in the CDR3. The ends lost 7 bases at V and 2 bases at J; junction bases unmatched: 5. The CDR3 DNA reads as TGTGCCAGCAAAAACAGGGGACCCTATAATTCACCCCTCCACTTT. It encodes CASKNRGPYNSPLHF.

The J gene is TRBJ1-2, the V gene TRBV11-2; D unclear. The CDR3 runs to 13 residues. Germline CDR1 is SGHAT and CDR2 is FQNNGV. Trimming removed 6 bases from V and 8 bases from J, with 16 bases in between. The CDR3 loop is CASRSLMAEGYTF. CDR3 bases: TGTGCCAGCAGGTCGCTAATGGCGGAGGGCTACACCTTC. The whole variable domain, filled in from reference TRBV11-2 and TRBJ1-2, reads EAGVAQSPRYKIIEKRQSVAFWCNPISGHATLYWYQQILGQGPKLLIQFQNNGVVDDSQLPKDRFSAERLKGVDSTLKIQPAKLEDSAVYLCASRSLMAEGYTFGSGTRLTVV.

V gene TRBV27 combines with J gene TRBJ1-1; D may be TRBD1 (6 bases). V gave up 2 bases and J gave up 4 bases, with 11 bases separating them. Germline values: CDR1 MNHEY, CDR2 SMNVEV (reference sequence). The CDR3 contains 14 residues. The CDR3 DNA reads TGTGCCAGCAGTTTAAACAGGGAAAGCACTGAAGCTTTCTTT. Its translation is CASSLNRESTEAFF.

This chain uses TRBV10-1 with TRBJ2-2; D gene uncertain. CDR3 length equals 19 residues. Germline V lookup: CDR1 WNHNN, CDR2 SYGVQD (reference sequence). Trimming shortened V by 2 bases and J by 3 bases, and 22 bases separated the two germline ends. CDR3 in DNA: TGCGCCAGCAGTGAGCCGGTTCGAAATCTCTCTGGGCACACCGGGGAGCTGTTTTTT. Encoded protein: CASSEPVRNLSGHTGELFF.

This chain uses TRBV7-3 with TRBJ2-1, with 8 bases fitting TRBD2. Looked up from germline, CDR1 is SGHTA and CDR2 is FQGTGA. With V trimmed by 4 bases and J by 4 bases, 3 bases remained unmatched. The CDR3 is 14 amino acids. The CDR3 DNA sequence: TGTGCCAGCAGCTCCACTAGCGGTTACAATGAGCAGTTCTTC. Translated, it gives CASSSTSGYNEQFF. The full variable domain, its missing parts supplied by reference TRBV7-3 and TRBJ2-1, is GAGVSQTPSNKVTEKGKYVELRCDPISGHTALYWYRQSLGQGPEFLIYFQGTGAADDSGLPNDRFFAVRPEGSVSTLKIQRTERGDSAVYLCASSSTSGYNEQFFGPGTRLTVL.

The gene calls are TRBV7-6 and TRBJ1-3, with D perhaps matching TRBD1 (6 bases). V lost 1 base, J lost 2 bases, and 12 bases lay in between. CDR1 is SGHVS, CDR2 FNYEAQ, per germline. The CDR3 consists of 16 residues. The CDR3 is CASSLGSQGTGNTIYF. The CDR3 region has the DNA TGTGCCAGCAGCTTAGGAAGTCAGGGGACTGGAAACACCATATATTTT.

The chain combines TRBV19 with TRBJ2-3; D is perhaps TRBD1 (6 bases). The CDR3 consists of 12 residues. Germline lookup yields CDR1 LNHDA and CDR2 SQIVND (reference sequence). The V end was cut by 9 bases, the J end by 10 bases, with 17 bases between. In nucleotides, the CDR3 is TGTGCCAGCACCGACAACAGGGCTCCGCAGTATTTT. It specifies CASTDNRAPQYF.

V is TRBV24-1 and J is TRBJ2-5; maybe TRBD1 (6 bases). Germline V lookup: CDR1 KGHDR, CDR2 SFDVKD. V was shortened by 4 bases and J by 3 bases, with 17 bases between the two germline ends. The CDR3 covers 16 residues. The DNA of the CDR3 is TGTGCCACCAGTGACAACTCGGGGACACGTAAAGAGACCCAGTACTTC. This gives the protein CATSDNSGTRKETQYF.

J is TRBJ1-5 and V is TRBV7-9; no firm D call. The CDR3 spans 15 residues. Deletions cut 4 bases from V and 0 bases from J, with 10 bases between. Per germline, CDR1 SEHNR and CDR2 FQNEAQ (reference sequence). For the CDR3, the DNA is TGTGCCAGCAGCTCAGGATTCGTTAGCAATCAGCCCCAGCATTTT. This sequence encodes CASSSGFVSNQPQHF.

The table lists this clone with a few counts. This CDR3 is also generated by other DNA sequences in the sample. The chain carries TRBV5-1 and TRBJ2-7, with TRBD2 identical over 9 bases. Germline V gene data show CDR1 as SGHRS and CDR2 as YFSETQ. V dropped 2 bases and J dropped 4; count of bases not matched to a gene: 7. This CDR3 has 15 amino acids. The DNA for the CDR3 is TGCGCCAGCAGCTTAAGCGGGGGGAGATCATACGAGCAGTACTTC. Its translation: CASSLSGGRSYEQYF.

The V gene is TRBV6-4, the J gene TRBJ1-2; D is perhaps TRBD1 (6 bases). Per the germline V gene, CDR1 is MRHNA and CDR2 is SNTAGT. The V end was cut by 2 bases, the J end by 12 bases, with 13 bases between. This CDR3 is built from 12 residues. DNA for the CDR3: TGTGCCAGCAGTGACGAACAGGGAACCCACACCTTC. It translates to CASSDEQGTHTF.

The chain employs TRBV5-5 and TRBJ2-1, with D possibly being TRBD1 (5 bases). CDR1 is SGHKS and CDR2 is YYEKEE in the germline V gene (reference sequence). Trimming cost V 4 bases and J 9 bases, with 11 bases left between them. This CDR3 is 12 amino acids long. This chain's CDR3 is CASSPDTAEQFF. DNA for the CDR3: TGTGCCAGCAGCCCGGACACAGCTGAGCAGTTCTTC.

This clone was seen just once. The chain links TRBV11-3 to TRBJ2-1; 15 bases agree with TRBD2. The CDR3 is 16 residues long. The J segment lost 6 bases and the V segment lost 1 base, leaving 1 base of the junction unmatched. Germline-derived CDR1 and CDR2 are SGHNT and YENEEA. The CDR3 DNA is TGTGCCAGCAGCTTAGGGACTAGCGGGGGGGCCAATGAGCAGTTCTTC. Translated: CASSLGTSGGANEQFF.

The gene calls are TRBV18 and TRBJ1-2; weak D call: TRBD1 (6 bases). Germline V CDR1 and CDR2: KGHSH, LQKENI. V was trimmed by 2 bases and J by 4 bases, leaving 14 bases between them. This CDR3 contains 15 residues. This chain's CDR3 is CASSPEAGVPYGYTF. As DNA, the CDR3 is TGTGCCAGCTCACCAGAGGCAGGGGTTCCCTATGGCTACACCTTC. Looking up the rest from reference TRBV18 and TRBJ1-2 gives the full variable domain: NAGVMQNPRHLVRRRGQEARLRCSPMKGHSHVYWYRQLPEEGLKFMVYLQKENIIDESGMPKERFSAEFPKEGPSILRIQQVVRGDSAAYFCASSPEAGVPYGYTFGSGTRLTVV.

The chain combines TRBV19 with TRBJ2-1, with 7 positions matching TRBD1. V dropped 3 bases and J dropped 2; count of bases not matched to a gene: 4. The CDR3 spans 15 residues. The germline gives CDR1 LNHDA, CDR2 SQIVND (reference sequence). The CDR3 loop reads CASSMMQGAYNEQFF. The CDR3, as DNA: TGTGCCAGTAGTATGATGCAGGGGGCCTACAATGAGCAGTTCTTC.

CDR3 sequence (DNA): TGCAGCGTGAAGGCCGGAGCAACTAATGAAAAACTGTTTTTT. Its translation: CSVKAGATNEKLFF. The rearrangement uses TRBV29-1 and TRBJ1-4; D remains ambiguous. Germline V CDR1 and CDR2: SQVTM, ANQGSEA. Trimming cost V 6 bases and J 0 bases, with 11 bases left between them. The CDR3 runs to 14 residues.

The CDR3 protein is CASSGTGGYGYTF. Written as DNA, the CDR3 is TGTGCCAGCAGCGGGACAGGGGGCTATGGCTACACCTTC. The chain uses TRBV7-9 and TRBJ1-2; 11 bases line up with TRBD1. Losses at the gene ends were 5 bases for V and 4 bases for J; bases not matched to a gene: 0. Germline V lookup: CDR1 SEHNR, CDR2 FQNEAQ (reference sequence). The CDR3 loop spans 13 amino acids.

The genes are TRBV5-1 and TRBJ1-1; no reliable D call. CDR1 is SGHRS, CDR2 YFSETQ, per germline. The CDR3 totals 15 residues. With 0 bases removed from V and 11 bases from J, the gap between germline ends came to 20 bases. CDR3 nucleotides: TGCGCCAGCAGCTTGGGTTCCTTTGACGTACAGAAGGCTTTCTTT. This gives the protein CASSLGSFDVQKAFF.